This T cell receptor beta chain was captured in a study of T cells after posttransplantation cyclophosphamide. The assay was immunoSEQ multiplex PCR, and TCRdb's table has in-frame clones only and misses some. The table shows about 52,000 clones, with around 94% occurring only once. J gave up 4 bases and V 3 bases, and 7 bases lay outside the gene matches. CDR1 is SGHAT and CDR2 is FQDESV in the germline V gene (reference sequence). This CDR3 has 15 residues. Peripheral blood was collected from the related graft donor on the marrow donation day. General study findings and limits: Later post-transplant blood repertoires were often dominated by donor CD8+ memory clones. Skin or GI-infiltrating T cells shared few TRB sequences with blood. TRB clonality was highly associated with recipient CMV seropositivity and reactivation.

A word on this clone: Antigen specificity is unknown.

This TCR came from a woman aged 30 to 39 in good health and a related stem cell transplant donor. The sample comprised PBMCs. This sequence joins TRBV11-1 and TRBJ2-5, with 8 bases matching TRBD2. This CDR3 reads CASSFAGGAGETQYF. The CDR3 DNA reads as TGTGCCAGCAGCTTTGCGGGGGGCGCGGGAGAGACCCAGTACTTC.